A selection of T cell receptor beta chains follows, all from one sample in a study of post-analysis software for immune sequencing data. TCRdb reprocessed the PCR reads via MiXCR and lists one record per CDR3 protein. The table shows approximately 660,000 distinct CDR3 sequences, with 55% to 70% occurring only once. Material for sequencing was blood. These receptors originate from a girl aged 2 to 10 with multiple sclerosis. Each CDR3 is given with its conserved first and last residue. The D gene is left open where the match is weak. Clone size appears in some rows only: once, few, many, or a class for an expanded clone.

clone size: few; J gene: TRBJ2-7; D gene: -; V gene: TRBV9; CDR3 protein: CASSVGGTDSYEQYF; CDR3 DNA: TGTGCCAGCAGCGTAGGGGGGACGGATTCCTACGAGCAGTACTTC
clone size: -; J gene: TRBJ1-2; D gene: -; V gene: TRBV21-1; CDR3 protein: CASSKAYGDGYTF; CDR3 DNA: TGTGCCAGCAGCAAAGCTTACGGGGATGGCTACACCTTC
clone size: -; J gene: TRBJ1-1; D gene: -; V gene: TRBV7-9; CDR3 protein: CASSPKGNTEAFF; CDR3 DNA: TGTGCCAGCAGCCCGAAGGGGAACACTGAAGCTTTCTTT
clone size: few; J gene: TRBJ2-3; D gene: -; V gene: TRBV2; CDR3 protein: CASNLGGPVDTQYF; CDR3 DNA: TGTGCCAGCAATCTCGGCGGACCAGTGGATACGCAGTATTTT
clone size: -; J gene: TRBJ2-1; D gene: TRBD2; V gene: TRBV2; CDR3 protein: CASSLASGIAEQFF; CDR3 DNA: TGTGCCAGCAGTCTAGCTAGCGGGATAGCTGAGCAGTTCTTC
clone size: once; J gene: TRBJ1-5; D gene: TRBD1; V gene: TRBV5-1; CDR3 protein: CASSLEGATGQPQHF; CDR3 DNA: TGCGCCAGCAGCTTGGAGGGGGCGACGGGTCAGCCCCAGCATTTT
clone size: -; J gene: TRBJ1-1; D gene: TRBD1; V gene: TRBV7-9; CDR3 protein: CASSLSGTGGTEAFF; CDR3 DNA: TGTGCCAGCAGCTTATCGGGGACAGGGGGCACTGAAGCTTTCTTT
clone size: -; J gene: TRBJ2-1; D gene: TRBD2; V gene: TRBV5-1; CDR3 protein: CASRKGTSGGNEQFF; CDR3 DNA: TGCGCCAGCAGGAAAGGGACTAGCGGGGGTAATGAGCAGTTCTTC
clone size: -; J gene: TRBJ2-7; D gene: -; V gene: TRBV20-1; CDR3 protein: CSATGLPGSSYNEQYF; CDR3 DNA: TGCAGTGCTACAGGGTTACCTGGGAGCTCCTACAATGAGCAGTACTTC
clone size: -; J gene: TRBJ1-1; D gene: -; V gene: TRBV29-1; CDR3 protein: CSVPWGDSEAFF; CDR3 DNA: TGCAGCGTCCCTTGGGGGGATTCTGAAGCTTTCTTT
clone size: -; J gene: TRBJ2-3; D gene: TRBD2; V gene: TRBV28; CDR3 protein: CASSQRTSGSTDTQYF; CDR3 DNA: TGTGCCAGCAGCCAGAGGACTAGCGGCTCCACAGATACGCAGTATTTT
clone size: -; J gene: TRBJ2-7; D gene: TRBD1; V gene: TRBV6-4; CDR3 protein: CASSETGGIYNEQYF; CDR3 DNA: TGTGCCAGCAGTGAGACAGGGGGCATCTACAATGAGCAGTACTTC
clone size: -; J gene: TRBJ2-3; D gene: TRBD2; V gene: TRBV5-5; CDR3 protein: CASSLAGRPNTQYF; CDR3 DNA: TGTGCCAGCAGCCTAGCGGGACGGCCGAATACGCAGTATTTT
clone size: -; J gene: TRBJ1-1; D gene: -; V gene: TRBV6-5; CDR3 protein: CASSYLGRNTEAFF; CDR3 DNA: TGTGCCAGCAGTTATCTGGGGAGGAACACTGAAGCTTTCTTT
clone size: few; J gene: TRBJ2-5; D gene: TRBD2; V gene: TRBV20-1; CDR3 protein: CSAQPGTSAQETQYF; CDR3 DNA: TGCAGTGCCCAACCCGGGACTAGCGCACAAGAGACCCAGTACTTC
clone size: few; J gene: TRBJ2-7; D gene: -; V gene: TRBV5-1; CDR3 protein: CASSTGPGHGEQYF; CDR3 DNA: TGCGCCAGCAGCACCGGTCCCGGGCACGGAGAGCAGTACTTC
clone size: -; J gene: TRBJ2-7; D gene: -; V gene: TRBV5-1; CDR3 protein: CASRSQGSSYEQYF; CDR3 DNA: TGCGCCAGCAGAAGCCAGGGATCGTCCTACGAGCAGTACTTC
clone size: -; J gene: TRBJ2-1; D gene: -; V gene: TRBV4-2; CDR3 protein: CASSQGRGDEQFF; CDR3 DNA: TGTGCCAGCAGCCAAGGCAGGGGTGATGAGCAGTTCTTC
clone size: -; J gene: TRBJ2-7; D gene: TRBD2; V gene: TRBV7-2; CDR3 protein: CASSLVHRLARYNEQYF; CDR3 DNA: TGTGCCAGCAGCTTAGTTCATAGACTAGCGAGGTACAATGAGCAGTACTTC
clone size: -; J gene: TRBJ2-7; D gene: -; V gene: TRBV7-9; CDR3 protein: CASSFDWGAYEQYF; CDR3 DNA: TGTGCCAGCAGCTTCGACTGGGGGGCCTACGAGCAGTACTTC
clone size: -; J gene: TRBJ2-3; D gene: TRBD2; V gene: TRBV20-1; CDR3 protein: CSARDLVGGARDTQYF; CDR3 DNA: TGCAGTGCTAGAGATCTGGTCGGGGGGGCCAGAGATACGCAGTATTTT
clone size: -; J gene: TRBJ2-3; D gene: TRBD2; V gene: TRBV7-2; CDR3 protein: CASSLQTSGTDTQYF; CDR3 DNA: TGTGCCAGCAGCTTACAGACTAGCGGCACAGATACGCAGTATTTT